Listed below are T cell receptor beta chains from one sample, sequenced in a study of blood T cell repertoires in COVID-19. Sequencing was performed with immunoSEQ multiplex PCR; in TCRdb, only in-frame clones are kept and a portion is missing. This sample carries around 110,000 clones, about three quarters of them seen once, and the ten largest clones take more than 4%. Sequencing used peripheral blood. The receptors shown here come from a man aged 65-85 years with acute or convalescent COVID-19. The CDR3 runs from the conserved cysteine through the conserved F or W. The order of the fields is J gene, D gene, V gene, clone size, CDR3 protein, CDR3 DNA. A D gene is named only where the DNA matches it firmly. Some rows have no size entry. The others give once, few or many, or a class for an expanded clone.

J: TRBJ2-3
D: TRBD2
V: TRBV24-1
size: NA
CDR3: CATSDSGLGGILRDTDTQYF
DNA: TGTGCCACCAGTGACTCCGGACTAGGCGGGATTTTAAGGGACACAGATACGCAGTATTTT

J: TRBJ2-3
D: TRBD2
V: TRBV3-1/TRBV3-2
size: few
CDR3: CASSQNSGGLADTQYF
DNA: TGTGCCAGCAGCCAAAATAGCGGGGGGTTAGCAGATACGCAGTATTTT

J: TRBJ2-7
D: NA
V: TRBV5-1
size: NA
CDR3: CASSLAGRGSEQYF
DNA: TGCGCCAGCAGCTTGGCCGGGAGAGGCAGCGAGCAGTACTTC

J: TRBJ2-1
D: NA
V: TRBV3-1/TRBV3-2
size: NA
CDR3: CASRRNNEQFF
DNA: TGTGCCAGCAGGAGGAACAATGAGCAGTTCTTC

J: TRBJ2-2
D: NA
V: TRBV19
size: NA
CDR3: CASSIDPGTGELFF
DNA: TGTGCCAGTAGTATAGATCCAGGGACCGGGGAGCTGTTTTTT

J: TRBJ2-1
D: NA
V: TRBV10-3
size: once
CDR3: CAIRNNNNEQFF
DNA: TGTGCCATCCGCAACAACAACAATGAGCAGTTCTTC

J: TRBJ1-2
D: NA
V: TRBV6-2/TRBV6-3
size: NA
CDR3: CASSRDGSFSLGYTF
DNA: TGTGCCAGCAGCAGGGACGGGAGCTTTTCTCTAGGCTACACCTTC

J: TRBJ1-2
D: TRBD1
V: TRBV18
size: NA
CDR3: CASSPPPGQGAYGYTF
DNA: TGTGCCAGCTCACCCCCGCCGGGACAGGGGGCCTATGGCTACACCTTC

J: TRBJ1-1
D: NA
V: TRBV6-5
size: once
CDR3: CASSYTGWGNTEAFF
DNA: TGTGCCAGCAGTTATACGGGGTGGGGGAACACTGAAGCTTTCTTT

J: TRBJ1-3
D: NA
V: TRBV7-2
size: NA
CDR3: CASRGPGEGNTIYF
DNA: TGTGCCAGCAGAGGGCCGGGGGAAGGAAACACCATATATTTT

J: TRBJ1-1
D: NA
V: TRBV7-3
size: NA
CDR3: CASSQDGDTEAFF
DNA: TGTGCCAGCAGCCAAGACGGGGACACTGAAGCTTTCTTT

J: TRBJ1-6
D: NA
V: TRBV3-1/TRBV3-2
size: NA
CDR3: CASSQEGQLGFNSPLHF
DNA: TGTGCCAGCAGCCAAGAAGGACAGCTGGGCTTTAATTCACCCCTCCACTTT